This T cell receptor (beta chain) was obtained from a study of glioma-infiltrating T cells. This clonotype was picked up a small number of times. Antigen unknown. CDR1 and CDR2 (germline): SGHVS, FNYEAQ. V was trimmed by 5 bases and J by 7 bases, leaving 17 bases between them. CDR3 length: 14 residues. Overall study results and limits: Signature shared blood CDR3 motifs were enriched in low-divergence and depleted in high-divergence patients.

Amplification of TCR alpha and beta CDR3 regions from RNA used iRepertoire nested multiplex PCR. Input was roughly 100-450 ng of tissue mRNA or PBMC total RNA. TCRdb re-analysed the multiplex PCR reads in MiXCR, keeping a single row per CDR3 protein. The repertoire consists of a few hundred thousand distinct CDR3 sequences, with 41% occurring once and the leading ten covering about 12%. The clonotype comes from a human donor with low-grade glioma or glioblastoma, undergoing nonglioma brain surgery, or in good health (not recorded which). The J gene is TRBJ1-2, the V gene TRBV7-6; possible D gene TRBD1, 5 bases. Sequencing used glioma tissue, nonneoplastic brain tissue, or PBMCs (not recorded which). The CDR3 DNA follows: TGTGCCAGCAGCCCCCCGGGGCGGGAAGGTGGCTACACCTTC. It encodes CASSPPGREGGYTF.